A single T cell receptor beta chain is shown here with its context. The data originate from a study of patients and donors after allogeneic stem cell transplantation. Each CDR3 protein is one row after TCRdb ran MiXCR on the RT-PCR reads. This table has roughly 200,000 distinct CDR3 sequences, 41% appearing once. Germline lookup yields CDR1 MDHEN and CDR2 SYDVKM. V lost 5 bases to trimming and J lost 9 bases, with 17 bases between them. CDR3 length equals 14 residues. The TCR originated in a human donor who was either an allogeneic HSCT recipient or a stem cell or donor lymphocyte infusion donor (not recorded which). It is not recorded whose cells these are; they may come from a transplant donor. The sequencing sample was made of blood, either unsorted or a sorted T cell fraction (not recorded which). V is TRBV28 and J is TRBJ2-1, with a tentative D call TRBD2 (5 bases). In DNA form, the CDR3 reads TGTGCCAGCAGTCCCGGGATTATCGCCAGTGAGCAGTTCTTC. This encodes CASSPGIIASEQFF.